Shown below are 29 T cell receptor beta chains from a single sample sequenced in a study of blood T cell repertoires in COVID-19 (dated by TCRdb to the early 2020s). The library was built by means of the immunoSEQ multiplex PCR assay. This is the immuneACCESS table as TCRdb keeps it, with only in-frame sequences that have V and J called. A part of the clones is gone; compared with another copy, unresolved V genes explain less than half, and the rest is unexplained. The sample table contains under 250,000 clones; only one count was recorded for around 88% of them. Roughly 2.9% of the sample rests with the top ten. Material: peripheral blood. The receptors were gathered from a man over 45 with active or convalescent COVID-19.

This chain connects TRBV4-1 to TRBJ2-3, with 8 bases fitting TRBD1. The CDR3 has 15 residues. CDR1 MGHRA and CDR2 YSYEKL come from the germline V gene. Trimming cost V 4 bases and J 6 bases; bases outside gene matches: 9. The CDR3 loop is CASSRVAGQADTQYF. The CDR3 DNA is TGCGCCAGCAGCCGCGTTGCGGGACAGGCGGATACGCAGTATTTT.

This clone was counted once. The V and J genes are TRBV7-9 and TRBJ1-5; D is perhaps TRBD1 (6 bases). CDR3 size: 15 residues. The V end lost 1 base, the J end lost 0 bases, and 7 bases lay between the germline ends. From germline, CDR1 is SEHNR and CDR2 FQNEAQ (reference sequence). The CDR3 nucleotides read TGTGCCAGCAGCTTAGGGACAGCTAGCAATCAGCCCCAGCATTTT. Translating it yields CASSLGTASNQPQHF.

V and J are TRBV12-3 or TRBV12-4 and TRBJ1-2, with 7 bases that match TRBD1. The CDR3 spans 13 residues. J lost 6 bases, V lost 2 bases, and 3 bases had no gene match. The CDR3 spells CASSLWQGDGYTF. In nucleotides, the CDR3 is TGTGCCAGCAGTTTATGGCAGGGGGATGGCTACACCTTC.

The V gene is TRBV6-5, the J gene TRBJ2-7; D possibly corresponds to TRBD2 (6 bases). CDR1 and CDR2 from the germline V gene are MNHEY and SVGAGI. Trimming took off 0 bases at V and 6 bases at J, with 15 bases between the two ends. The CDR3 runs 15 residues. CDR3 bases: TGTGCCAGCAGTTACTCGAGGAGGGTGGATTCCGAGCAGTACTTC. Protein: CASSYSRRVDSEQYF.

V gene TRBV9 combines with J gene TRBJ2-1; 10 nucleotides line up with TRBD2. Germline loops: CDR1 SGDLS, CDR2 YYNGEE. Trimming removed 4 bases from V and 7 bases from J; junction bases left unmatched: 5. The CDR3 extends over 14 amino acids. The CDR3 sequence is CASSPPGLANEQFF. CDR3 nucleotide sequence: TGTGCCAGCAGCCCGCCGGGACTAGCGAATGAGCAGTTCTTC.

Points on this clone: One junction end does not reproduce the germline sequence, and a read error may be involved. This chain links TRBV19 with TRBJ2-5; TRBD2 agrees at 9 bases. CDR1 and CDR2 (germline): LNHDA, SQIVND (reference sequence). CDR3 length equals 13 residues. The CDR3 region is CASRIAGVETQYF. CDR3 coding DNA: TGTGCCAGTAGGATAGCGGGAGTTGAGACCCAGTACTTC.

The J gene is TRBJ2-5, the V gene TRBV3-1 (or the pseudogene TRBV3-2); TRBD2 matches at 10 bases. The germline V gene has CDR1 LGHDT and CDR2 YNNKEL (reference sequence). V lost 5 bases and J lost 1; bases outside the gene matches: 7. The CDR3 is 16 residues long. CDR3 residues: CASSYPGTSAQETQYF. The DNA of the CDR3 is TGTGCCAGCAGCTATCCCGGGACTAGCGCCCAAGAGACCCAGTACTTC.

The CDR3 protein is CASSLSGWGEKLFF. The CDR3 bases are TGTGCCAGCAGTTTATCGGGGTGGGGTGAAAAACTGTTTTTT. The chain has TRBV28 and TRBJ1-4; D is unclear. The ends were cut back, 1 base at V and 7 bases at J, with 10 bases in the middle. This CDR3 spans 14 amino acids. CDR1 is MDHEN, CDR2 SYDVKM, per germline.

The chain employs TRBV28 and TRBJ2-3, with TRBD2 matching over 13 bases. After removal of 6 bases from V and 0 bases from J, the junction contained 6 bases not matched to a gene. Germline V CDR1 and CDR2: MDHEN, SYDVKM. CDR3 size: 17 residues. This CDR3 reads CASSELAGGTSTDTQYF. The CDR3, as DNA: TGTGCCAGCAGCGAACTAGCGGGAGGGACTAGCACAGATACGCAGTATTTT.

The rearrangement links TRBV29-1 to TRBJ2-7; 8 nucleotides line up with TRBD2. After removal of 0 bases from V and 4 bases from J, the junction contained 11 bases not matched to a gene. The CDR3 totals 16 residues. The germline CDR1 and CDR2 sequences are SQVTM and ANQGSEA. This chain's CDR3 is CSVEDPTGGGSYEQYF. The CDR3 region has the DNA TGCAGCGTTGAAGATCCGACTGGCGGGGGGTCGTACGAGCAGTACTTC.

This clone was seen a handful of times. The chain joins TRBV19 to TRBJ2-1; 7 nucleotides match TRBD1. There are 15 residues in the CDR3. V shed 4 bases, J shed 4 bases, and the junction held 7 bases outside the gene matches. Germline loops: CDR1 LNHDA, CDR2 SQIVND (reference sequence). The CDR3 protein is CASSRTGHDYNEQFF. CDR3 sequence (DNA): TGTGCCAGTAGTAGGACAGGACACGATTACAATGAGCAGTTCTTC. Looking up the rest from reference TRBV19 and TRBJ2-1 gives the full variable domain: DGGITQSPKYLFRKEGQNVTLSCEQNLNHDAMYWYRQDPGQGLRLIYYSQIVNDFQKGDIAEGYSVSREKKESFPLTVTSAQKNPTAFYLCASSRTGHDYNEQFFGPGTRLTVL.

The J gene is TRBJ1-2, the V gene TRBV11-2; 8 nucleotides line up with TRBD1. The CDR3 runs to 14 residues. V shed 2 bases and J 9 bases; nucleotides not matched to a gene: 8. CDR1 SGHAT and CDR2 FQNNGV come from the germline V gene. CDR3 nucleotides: TGTGCCAGCAGCTTACAGGCAGGGGGCTTGAGCTACACCTTC. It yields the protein CASSLQAGGLSYTF.

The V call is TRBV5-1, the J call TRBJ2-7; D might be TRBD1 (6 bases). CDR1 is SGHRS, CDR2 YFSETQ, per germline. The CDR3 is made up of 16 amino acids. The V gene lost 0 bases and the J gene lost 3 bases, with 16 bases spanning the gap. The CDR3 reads CASSLEAGTRGYEQYF. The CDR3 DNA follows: TGCGCCAGCAGCTTGGAAGCCGGGACACGGGGCTACGAGCAGTACTTC.

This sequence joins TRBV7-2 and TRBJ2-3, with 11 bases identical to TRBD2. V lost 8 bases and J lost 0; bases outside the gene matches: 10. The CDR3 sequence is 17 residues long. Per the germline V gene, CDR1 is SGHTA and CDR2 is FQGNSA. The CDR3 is CASAPLAGGPSTDTQYF. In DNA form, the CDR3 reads TGTGCCAGCGCTCCGCTAGCGGGGGGTCCTAGCACAGATACGCAGTATTTT. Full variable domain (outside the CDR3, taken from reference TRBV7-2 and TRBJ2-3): GAGVSQSPSNKVTEKGKDVELRCDPISGHTALYWYRQSLGQGLEFLIYFQGNSAPDKSGLPSDRFSAERTGGSVSTLTIQRTQQEDSAVYLCASAPLAGGPSTDTQYFGPGTRLTVL.

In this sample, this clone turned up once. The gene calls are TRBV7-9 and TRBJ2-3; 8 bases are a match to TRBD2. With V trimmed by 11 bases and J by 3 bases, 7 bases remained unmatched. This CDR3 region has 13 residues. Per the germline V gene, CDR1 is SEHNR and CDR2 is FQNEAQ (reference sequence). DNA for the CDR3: TGTGCCGGCTCGGGGGGGCCAACAGATACGCAGTATTTT. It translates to CAGSGGPTDTQYF.

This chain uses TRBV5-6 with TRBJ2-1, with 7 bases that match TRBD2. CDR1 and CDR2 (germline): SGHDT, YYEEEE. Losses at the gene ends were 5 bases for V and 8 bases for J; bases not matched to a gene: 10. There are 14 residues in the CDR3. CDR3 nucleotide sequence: TGTGCCAGCAGTCCTGGACTAGGTTGGGATGAGCAGTTCTTC. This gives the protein CASSPGLGWDEQFF.

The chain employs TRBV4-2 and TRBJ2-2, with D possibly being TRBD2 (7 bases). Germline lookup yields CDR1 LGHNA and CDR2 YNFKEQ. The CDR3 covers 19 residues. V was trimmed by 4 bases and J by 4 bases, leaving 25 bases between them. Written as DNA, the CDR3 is TGTGCCAGCAGCCCGTGGGGGGCGGGGGCAGGATCGAGCACCGGGGAGCTGTTTTTT. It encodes CASSPWGAGAGSSTGELFF.

CDR3 bases: TGTGCCATCAAAGGCGTTGGAGAGTTCCCAGATACGCAGTATTTT. Translating it yields CAIKGVGEFPDTQYF. The chain links TRBV10-3 to TRBJ2-3; no definite D call. The V gene lost 7 bases and the J gene lost 4 bases, with 18 bases spanning the gap. Germline V lookup: CDR1 ENHRY, CDR2 SYGVKD. The CDR3 has 15 amino acids.

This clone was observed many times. CDR3 DNA: TGTGCCAGCAGCCCGGACGGACTAAGCTCCTACGAGCAGTACTTC. Encoded protein: CASSPDGLSSYEQYF. The V and J genes are TRBV5-4 and TRBJ2-7; possibly TRBD2 for D (6 bases). The CDR3 totals 15 residues. V lost 4 bases and J lost 0, with 14 bases in between. The germline V gene has CDR1 SGHNT and CDR2 YYREEE (reference sequence).

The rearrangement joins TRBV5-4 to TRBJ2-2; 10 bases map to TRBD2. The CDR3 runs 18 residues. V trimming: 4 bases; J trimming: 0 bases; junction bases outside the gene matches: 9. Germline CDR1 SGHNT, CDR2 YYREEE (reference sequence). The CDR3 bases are TGTGCCAGCAGCCCAAAGCCTAGCGGGGGCGCGAACACCGGGGAGCTGTTTTTT. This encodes CASSPKPSGGANTGELFF.

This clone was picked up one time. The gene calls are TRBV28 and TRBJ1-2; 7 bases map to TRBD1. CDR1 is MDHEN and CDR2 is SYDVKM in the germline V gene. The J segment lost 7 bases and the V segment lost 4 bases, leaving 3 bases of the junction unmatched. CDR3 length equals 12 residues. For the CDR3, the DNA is TGTGCCAGCAGTTACGACAGGGTTGGCTACACCTTC. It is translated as CASSYDRVGYTF.

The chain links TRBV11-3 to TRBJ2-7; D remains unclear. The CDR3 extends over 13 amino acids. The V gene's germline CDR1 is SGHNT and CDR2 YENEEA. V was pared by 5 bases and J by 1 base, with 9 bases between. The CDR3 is CASSSSRSYEQYF. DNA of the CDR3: TGTGCCAGCAGCAGTAGCAGATCCTACGAGCAGTACTTC. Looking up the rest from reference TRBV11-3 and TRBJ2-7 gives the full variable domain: EAGVVQSPRYKIIEKKQPVAFWCNPISGHNTLYWYLQNLGQGPELLIRYENEEAVDDSQLPKDRFSAERLKGVDSTLKIQPAELGDSAVYLCASSSSRSYEQYFGPGTRLTVT.

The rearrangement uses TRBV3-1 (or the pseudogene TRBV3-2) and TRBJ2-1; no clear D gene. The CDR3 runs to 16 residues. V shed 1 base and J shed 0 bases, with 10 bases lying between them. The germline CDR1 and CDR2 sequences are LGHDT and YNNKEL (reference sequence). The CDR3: CASSQGALSSYNEQFF. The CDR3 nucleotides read TGTGCCAGCAGCCAAGGGGCTCTTAGCTCCTACAATGAGCAGTTCTTC.

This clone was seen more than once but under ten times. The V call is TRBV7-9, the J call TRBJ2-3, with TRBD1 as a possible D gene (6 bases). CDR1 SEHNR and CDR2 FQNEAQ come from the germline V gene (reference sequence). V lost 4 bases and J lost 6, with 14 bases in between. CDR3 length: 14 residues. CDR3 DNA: TGTGCCAGCAGCTCCCTACAGGGTTCCGATACGCAGTATTTT. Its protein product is CASSSLQGSDTQYF.

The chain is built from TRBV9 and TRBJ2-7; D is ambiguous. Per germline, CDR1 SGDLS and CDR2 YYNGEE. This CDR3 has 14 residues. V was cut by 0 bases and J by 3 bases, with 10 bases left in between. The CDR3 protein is CASSVAEPGYEQYF. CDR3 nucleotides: TGTGCCAGCAGCGTAGCTGAACCGGGCTACGAGCAGTACTTC.

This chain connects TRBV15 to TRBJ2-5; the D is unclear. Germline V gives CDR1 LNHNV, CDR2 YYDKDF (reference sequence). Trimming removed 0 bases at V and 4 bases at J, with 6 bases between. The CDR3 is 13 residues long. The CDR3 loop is CATSRDPGETQYF. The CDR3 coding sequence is TGTGCCACCAGCAGAGATCCAGGAGAGACCCAGTACTTC.

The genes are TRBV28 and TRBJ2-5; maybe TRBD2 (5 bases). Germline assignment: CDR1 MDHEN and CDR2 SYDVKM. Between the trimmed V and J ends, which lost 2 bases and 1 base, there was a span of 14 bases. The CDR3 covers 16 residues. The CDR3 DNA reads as TGTGCCAGCAGTTTAGGGCCGGGTCGGGGCCAAGAGACCCAGTACTTC. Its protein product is CASSLGPGRGQETQYF. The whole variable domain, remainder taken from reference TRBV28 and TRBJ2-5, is DVKVTQSSRYLVKRTGEKVFLECVQDMDHENMFWYRQDPGLGLRLIYFSYDVKMKEKGDIPEGYSVSREKKERFSLILESASTNQTSMYLCASSLGPGRGQETQYFGPGTRLLVL.

CDR3 in amino acids: CASSVRDRTPDTQYF. CDR3 in DNA: TGTGCCAGCAGCGTCCGGGACAGGACCCCAGATACGCAGTATTTT. The chain couples TRBV9 to TRBJ2-3; 8 bases fit TRBD1. The CDR3 runs to 15 residues. Germline CDR1 SGDLS, CDR2 YYNGEE. J was trimmed by 4 bases and V by 2 bases; bases with no gene match: 6.

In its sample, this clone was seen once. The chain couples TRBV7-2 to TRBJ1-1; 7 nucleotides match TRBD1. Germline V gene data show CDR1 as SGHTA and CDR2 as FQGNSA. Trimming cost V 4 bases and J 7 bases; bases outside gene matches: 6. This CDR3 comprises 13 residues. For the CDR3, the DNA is TGTGCCAGCAGCTACCACCGGGACAGTGAAGCTTTCTTT. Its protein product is CASSYHRDSEAFF.